This T cell receptor beta chain was recovered during a study of identical twins. This clonotype was recorded a few times. Its antigen is currently unknown. TCRdb processed the 5' RACE reads anew with MiXCR; each CDR3 protein has one entry. The table records 700,000 or so distinct CDR3 sequences, roughly 8% of them present only once. Study results and caveats: Those out-of-frame alpha sequences shared by twins showed an excess of low generation probability.

All of the donors were Caucasians in good health. CDR1 is SGHDT and CDR2 is YYEEEE in the germline V gene. V lost 2 bases and J 6 bases, leaving 6 bases between the germline ends. The CDR3 extends over 13 amino acids. These sequences were also reported in another study, on yellow fever vaccine responses in identical twins.

The receptor comes from a woman between 18 and 29 years old in good health. The chain links TRBV5-6 to TRBJ1-6, with D unresolved. Source material: PBMCs. This CDR3 is CASSFNSNSPLHF. CDR3 DNA sequence: TGTGCCAGCAGCTTCAACAGTAATTCACCCCTCCACTTT. The full variable domain, completed using reference TRBV5-6 and TRBJ1-6, is DAGVTQSPTHLIKTRGQQVTLRCSPKSGHDTVSWYQQALGQGPQFIFQYYEEEERQRGNFPDRFSGHQFPNYSSELNVNALLLGDSALYLCASSFNSNSPLHFGNGTRLTVT.